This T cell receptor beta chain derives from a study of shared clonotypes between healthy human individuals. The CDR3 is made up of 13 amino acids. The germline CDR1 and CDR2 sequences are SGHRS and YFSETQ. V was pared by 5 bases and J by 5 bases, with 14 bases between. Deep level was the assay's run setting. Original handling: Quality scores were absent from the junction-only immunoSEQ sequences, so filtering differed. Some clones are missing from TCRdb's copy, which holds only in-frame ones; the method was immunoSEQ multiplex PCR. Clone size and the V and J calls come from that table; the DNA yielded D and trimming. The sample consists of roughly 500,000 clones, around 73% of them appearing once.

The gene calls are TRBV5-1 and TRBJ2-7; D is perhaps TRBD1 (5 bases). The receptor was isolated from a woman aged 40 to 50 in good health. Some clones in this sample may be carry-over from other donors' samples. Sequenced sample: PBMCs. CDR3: CASRNRDSDEQYF. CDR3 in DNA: TGCGCCAGCAGAAATCGAGACAGCGACGAGCAGTACTTC.